This T cell receptor beta chain was sequenced during a study of blood T cell repertoires in COVID-19. Overall study: Acute and convalescent COVID-19 samples came from the United States, Italy and Spain. Nucleic acid was either cDNA or gDNA, and it came from T cells, B-cell-depleted T cells, or PBMCs.

This clone was picked up a small number of times. Germline CDR1 is MDHEN and CDR2 is SYDVKM. CDR3 length: 13 amino acids. V lost 6 bases and J lost 2, with 10 bases in between. In the original analysis: Amplification of reference gene primers was used by the study to estimate nucleated cell counts. The assay was immunoSEQ multiplex PCR, and TCRdb's table has in-frame clones only and misses some. V, J and clone size are those of that table, while D and trimming were read from the DNA. The sample yields 160,000 or so clones, approximately 80% seen once. The material sequenced was peripheral blood. The gene calls are TRBV28 and TRBJ1-2, with no clear D. The TCR comes from a man in his sixties or seventies who had recovered from COVID-19. As DNA, the CDR3 is TGTGCCAGCAGGACACAGAGCAACTATGGCTACACCTTC. As protein: CASRTQSNYGYTF.